These 23 T cell receptor beta chains were sequenced from one sample in a study of blood T cell repertoires in COVID-19. Repertoires were generated with immunoSEQ multiplex PCR, while TCRdb's copy carries only in-frame clones and drops some. The table lists approximately 240,000 clones, approximately 79% of them singletons. Sequencing input: peripheral blood. These receptors were taken from a woman aged 80 or over with active or convalescent COVID-19.

This clone was seen only a few times. The V and J genes are TRBV6-5 and TRBJ2-3; D uncertain. V dropped 7 bases and J dropped 6 bases, with 11 bases sitting between them. The CDR3 length is 12 residues. In germline, CDR1 is MNHEY, CDR2 SVGAGI. This chain's CDR3 is CASTPPRDTQYF. The CDR3 DNA follows: TGTGCCAGCACCCCCCCGAGGGATACGCAGTATTTT.

To note about this clone: It is unclear where the CDR3 begins or ends on the DNA, so no DNA is shown, and the CDR3 is as TCRdb lists it. The chain carries TRBV10-2 and TRBJ1-6; the D call in the table, TRBD1, was not verified against the DNA. Germline CDR1 WSHSY, CDR2 SAAADI. The CDR3 region is 22 residues in length, termini included. Here the CDR3 reads CASTQTTVGISVGYSYNSPLHF.

This chain connects TRBV5-6 to TRBJ2-7; D perhaps matches TRBD1 (5 bases). Between the trimmed V and J ends, which lost 4 bases and 0 bases, there was a span of 11 bases. Germline CDR1 reads SGHDT; CDR2 reads YYEEEE. The CDR3 consists of 14 residues. CDR3 DNA: TGTGCCAGCAGCCCTCAGGGTTACTCCTACGAGCAGTACTTC. Residues: CASSPQGYSYEQYF.

This clone has more than one count but fewer than ten. The chain is built from TRBV10-2 and TRBJ2-2; maybe TRBD1 (6 bases). This CDR3 is built from 14 residues. V dropped 9 bases and J dropped 3 bases, with 14 bases sitting between them. Germline loops: CDR1 WSHSY, CDR2 SAAADI. The CDR3 loop reads CASKGVSDTGELFF. In DNA, the CDR3 is TGCGCCAGTAAGGGGGTTTCGGACACCGGGGAGCTGTTTTTT.

V and J are TRBV7-9 and TRBJ1-6; tentative D call: TRBD1 (5 bases). V was shortened by 3 bases and J by 16 bases, with 19 bases between the two germline ends. This CDR3 has 14 residues. CDR1 SEHNR and CDR2 FQNEAQ come from the germline V gene (reference sequence). CDR3 sequence: CASSFPRPGHHLHF. The CDR3 DNA sequence: TGTGCCAGCAGCTTCCCTCGCCCCGGACATCATCTCCACTTT.

This clone was counted many times. Other DNA sequences from this sample encode an identical CDR3 as well. For the CDR3, the DNA is TGCAGCGTTAGCGGCTTCTCCTACGAGCAGTACTTC. Translating gives CSVSGFSYEQYF. This chain uses TRBV29-1 with TRBJ2-7, with D possibly TRBD2 on 5 matching bases. The CDR3 consists of 12 residues. Germline CDR1 is SQVTM and CDR2 is ANQGSEA. The V and J ends lost 5 bases and 0 bases respectively, with 8 bases between them.

The chain employs TRBV5-1 and TRBJ2-1; 14 nucleotides line up with TRBD2. The length of the CDR3 is 17 residues. V shed 4 bases, J shed 2 bases, and the junction held 5 bases outside the gene matches. The V gene's germline CDR1 is SGHRS and CDR2 YFSETQ. CDR3 in amino acids: CASSPLTSGRAYNEQFF. The CDR3 coding sequence is TGCGCCAGCAGCCCCTTGACTAGCGGGAGGGCCTACAATGAGCAGTTCTTC.

As DNA, the CDR3 is TGTGCCAGCAGTGGGCCCCCATCGGCGAATGAGCAGTTCTTC. Its protein is CASSGPPSANEQFF. This chain joins TRBV6-2 or TRBV6-3 and TRBJ2-1; D not resolved. The CDR3 is 14 residues long. The germline V and J ends were trimmed by 5 bases and 7 bases, with 15 bases remaining between them. CDR1 MNHEY and CDR2 SVGEGT come from the germline V gene.

The V gene is TRBV10-3, the J gene TRBJ2-2; D is uncertain. This CDR3 comprises 12 residues. CDR1 and CDR2 from the germline V gene are ENHRY and SYGVKD. V was shortened by 5 bases and J by 4 bases, with 5 bases between the two germline ends. Written as DNA, the CDR3 is TGTGCCATCAGTACAGCCACCGGGGAGCTGTTTTTT. As protein: CAISTATGELFF.

This chain uses TRBV30 with TRBJ2-2; weak D call: TRBD1 (5 bases). CDR3 length equals 16 residues. V shed 0 bases and J shed 4 bases, with 15 bases lying between them. CDR1 is GTSNPN and CDR2 is SVGIG in the germline V gene (reference sequence). CDR3 in amino acids: CAWSVGLGVATGELFF. CDR3 DNA: TGTGCCTGGAGTGTGGGGCTAGGAGTCGCCACCGGGGAGCTGTTTTTT.

Only a few counts were recorded for this clone. The chain couples TRBV2 to TRBJ2-7; a possible D gene is TRBD2 (5 bases). The CDR3 has 12 amino acids. V lost 10 bases, J lost 4 bases, and 14 bases lay in between. Looked up from germline, CDR1 is SNHLY and CDR2 is FYNNEI. The CDR3 spells CATSSSSYEQYF. CDR3 bases: TGTGCCACTAGCTCGTCTTCGTACGAGCAGTACTTC.

V gene TRBV6-5 combines with J gene TRBJ2-1, with D perhaps TRBD2 (5 bases). Trimming cost V 8 bases and J 4 bases, with 12 bases left between them. Per the germline V gene, CDR1 is MNHEY and CDR2 is SVGAGI. The CDR3 covers 13 residues. The CDR3 DNA sequence: TGTGCCAGCCAAGACTATTATTACAATGAGCAGTTCTTC. Translated, it gives CASQDYYYNEQFF.

The V gene is TRBV12-3 or TRBV12-4, the J gene TRBJ1-6, with 8 bases identical to TRBD1. The CDR3 length is 13 residues. V was clipped by 7 bases and J by 10 bases; unmatched bases: 6. Here the CDR3 DNA reads TGTGCCAGCACCCTGGACAGGGCCTCACCCCTCCACTTT. As protein: CASTLDRASPLHF.

The rearrangement joins TRBV5-1 to TRBJ1-6, with 9 positions matching TRBD1. Germline CDR1 SGHRS, CDR2 YFSETQ. CDR3 length: 15 residues. The J segment lost 7 bases and the V segment lost 5 bases, leaving 7 bases of the junction unmatched. The CDR3 protein is CASSTATGGNSPLHF. CDR3 DNA sequence: TGCGCCAGCAGTACGGCGACAGGGGGAAATTCACCCCTCCACTTT.

A few counts support this clone. This sample also contains other DNA sequences that code for the same CDR3. The rearrangement uses TRBV30 and TRBJ1-6; 7 nucleotides line up with TRBD1. The CDR3 is made up of 13 amino acids. The V gene's germline CDR1 is GTSNPN and CDR2 SVGIG (reference sequence). V dropped 0 bases and J dropped 7; count of bases not matched to a gene: 0. CDR3 region: CAWSVRGNSPLHF. DNA for the CDR3: TGTGCCTGGAGTGTCAGGGGGAATTCACCCCTCCACTTT.

The rearrangement links TRBV30 to TRBJ2-7, with TRBD2 identical over 7 bases. Germline values: CDR1 GTSNPN, CDR2 SVGIG (reference sequence). CDR3 size: 12 residues. The J segment lost 12 bases and the V segment lost 2 bases, leaving 10 bases of the junction unmatched. DNA of the CDR3: TGTGCCTGGAGTCCCTCTAGCGGACTAGGGTACTTC. Its translation is CAWSPSSGLGYF.

In nucleotides, the CDR3 is TGTGCCAGCAGTGGGACAGTTTCACCCCTCCACTTT. Protein sequence: CASSGTVSPLHF. The chain employs TRBV2 and TRBJ1-6; D might be TRBD1 (6 bases). The CDR3 has 12 residues. CDR1 SNHLY and CDR2 FYNNEI come from the germline V gene. V dropped 4 bases and J dropped 9 bases, with 7 bases sitting between them.

The chain couples TRBV5-1 to TRBJ1-2; D gene uncertain. This CDR3 region has 15 residues. Germline V gene lookup returns CDR1 SGHRS and CDR2 YFSETQ. Trimming removed 0 bases from V and 4 bases from J, with 13 bases in between. CDR3 residues: CASSLGRGNSYGYTF. CDR3 DNA sequence: TGCGCCAGCAGCTTGGGGCGGGGAAACTCCTATGGCTACACCTTC.

This clone has more than one count but fewer than ten. The gene calls are TRBV6-6 and TRBJ1-5, with 8 bases lining up with TRBD1. CDR3 length: 17 residues. The V gene end was trimmed by 7 bases and the J gene end by 4 bases; junction bases not matched to a gene: 15. The germline V gene encodes CDR1 MNHNY and CDR2 SVGAGI (reference sequence). The CDR3 DNA is TGTGCCAGCATTCGAGACGGGGCGACAGGGGTTAATCAGCCCCAGCATTTT. It translates to CASIRDGATGVNQPQHF.

V and J are TRBV7-6 and TRBJ1-6, with 9 bases aligning to TRBD1. Unmatched junction bases numbered 13, after V lost 5 bases and J lost 8 bases. The length of the CDR3 is 17 residues. CDR1 is SGHVS, CDR2 FNYEAQ, per germline. CDR3 sequence (DNA): TGTGCCAGCAGCCGCCTCGGTTGGACAGGGGAGGATTCACCCCTCCACTTT. Its protein is CASSRLGWTGEDSPLHF.

This chain connects TRBV5-1 to TRBJ1-3; D perhaps matches TRBD1 (6 bases). Germline lookup yields CDR1 SGHRS and CDR2 YFSETQ. The CDR3 spans 15 residues. The V gene lost 1 base and the J gene lost 2 bases, with 10 bases spanning the gap. The CDR3, as DNA: TGCGCCAGCAGCTTGACAGGGCCCGCTGGAAACACCATATATTTT. Amino acids: CASSLTGPAGNTIYF.

This chain joins TRBV29-1 and TRBJ2-1; 7 bases map to TRBD2. There are 14 residues in the CDR3. Germline V CDR1 and CDR2: SQVTM, ANQGSEA. Trimming removed 6 bases from V and 3 bases from J; junction bases left unmatched: 8. This chain's CDR3 is CSVVRDYNYNEQFF. The CDR3 DNA is TGCAGCGTCGTCCGGGACTACAACTACAATGAGCAGTTCTTC.

The genes are TRBV5-1 and TRBJ1-1; D not certain. This CDR3 spans 14 amino acids. Trimming shortened V by 0 bases and J by 1 base, and 7 bases separated the two germline ends. Germline CDR1 is SGHRS and CDR2 is YFSETQ. In nucleotides, the CDR3 is TGCGCCAGCAGCTTGGTATCCTCGAACACTGAAGCTTTCTTT. Its protein is CASSLVSSNTEAFF.